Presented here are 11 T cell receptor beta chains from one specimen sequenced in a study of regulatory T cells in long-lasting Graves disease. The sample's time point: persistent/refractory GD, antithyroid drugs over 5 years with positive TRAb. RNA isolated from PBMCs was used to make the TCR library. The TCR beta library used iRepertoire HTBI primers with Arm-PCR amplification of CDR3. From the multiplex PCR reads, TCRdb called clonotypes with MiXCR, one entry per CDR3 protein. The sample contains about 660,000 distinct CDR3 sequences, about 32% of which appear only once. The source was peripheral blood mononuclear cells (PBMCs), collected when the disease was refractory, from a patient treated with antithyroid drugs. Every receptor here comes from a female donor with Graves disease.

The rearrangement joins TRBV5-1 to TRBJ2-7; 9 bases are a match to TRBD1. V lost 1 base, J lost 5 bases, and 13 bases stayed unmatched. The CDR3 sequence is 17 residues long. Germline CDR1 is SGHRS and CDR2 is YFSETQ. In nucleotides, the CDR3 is TGCGCCAGCAGCTTGTATGATACCGGGACAGGGTTTAACGAGCAGTACTTC. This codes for CASSLYDTGTGFNEQYF. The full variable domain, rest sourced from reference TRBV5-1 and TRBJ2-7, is KAGVTQTPRYLIKTRGQQVTLSCSPISGHRSVSWYQQTPGQGLQFLFEYFSETQRNKGNFPGRFSGRQFSNSRSEMNVSTLELGDSALYLCASSLYDTGTGFNEQYFGPGTRLTVT.

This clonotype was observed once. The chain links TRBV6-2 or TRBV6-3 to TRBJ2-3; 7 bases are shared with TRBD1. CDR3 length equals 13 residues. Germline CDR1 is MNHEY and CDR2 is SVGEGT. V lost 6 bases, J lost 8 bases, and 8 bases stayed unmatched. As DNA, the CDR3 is TGTGCCAGCAGAGTCCCGACAGGGAGTACGCAGTATTTT. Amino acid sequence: CASRVPTGSTQYF.

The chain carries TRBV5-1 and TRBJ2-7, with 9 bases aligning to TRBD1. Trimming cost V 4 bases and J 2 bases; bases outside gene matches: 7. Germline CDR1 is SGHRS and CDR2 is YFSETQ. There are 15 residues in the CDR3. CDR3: CASSRFGQGTYEQYF. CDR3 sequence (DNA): TGCGCCAGCAGCAGATTCGGACAGGGGACCTACGAGCAGTACTTC.

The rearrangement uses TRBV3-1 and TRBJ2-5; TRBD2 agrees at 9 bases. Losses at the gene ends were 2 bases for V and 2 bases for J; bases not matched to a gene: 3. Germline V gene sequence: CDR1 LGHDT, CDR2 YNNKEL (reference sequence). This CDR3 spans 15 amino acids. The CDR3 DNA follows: TGTGCCAGCAGCCAACTTCTAGCGGGACAAGAGACCCAGTACTTC. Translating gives CASSQLLAGQETQYF.

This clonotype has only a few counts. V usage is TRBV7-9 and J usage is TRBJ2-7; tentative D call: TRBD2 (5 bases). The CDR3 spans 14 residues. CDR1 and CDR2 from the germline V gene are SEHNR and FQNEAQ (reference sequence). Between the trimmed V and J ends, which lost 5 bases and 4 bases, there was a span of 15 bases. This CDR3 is CASSPGVGAYEQYF. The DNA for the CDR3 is TGTGCCAGCAGCCCCGGGGTAGGAGCATACGAGCAGTACTTC.

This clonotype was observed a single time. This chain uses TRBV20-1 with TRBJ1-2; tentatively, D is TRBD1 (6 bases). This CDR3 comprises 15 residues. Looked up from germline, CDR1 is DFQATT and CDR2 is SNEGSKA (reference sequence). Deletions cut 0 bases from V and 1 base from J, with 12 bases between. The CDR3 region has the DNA TGCAGTGCTAGAGATCGCGGCAGGGGTAACTATGGCTACACCTTC. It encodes CSARDRGRGNYGYTF.

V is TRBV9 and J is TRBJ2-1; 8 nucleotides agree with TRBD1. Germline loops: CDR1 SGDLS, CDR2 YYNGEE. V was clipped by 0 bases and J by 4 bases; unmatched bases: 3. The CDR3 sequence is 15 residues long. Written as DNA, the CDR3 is TGTGCCAGCAGCGTAGAGGGGGACAGGTACAATGAGCAGTTCTTC. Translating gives CASSVEGDRYNEQFF.

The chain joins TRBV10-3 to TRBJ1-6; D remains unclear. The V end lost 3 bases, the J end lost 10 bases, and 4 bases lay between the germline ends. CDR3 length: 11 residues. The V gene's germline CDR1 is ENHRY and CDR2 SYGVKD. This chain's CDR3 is CAISEGSPLHF. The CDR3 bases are TGTGCCATCAGTGAAGGATCACCCCTCCACTTT.

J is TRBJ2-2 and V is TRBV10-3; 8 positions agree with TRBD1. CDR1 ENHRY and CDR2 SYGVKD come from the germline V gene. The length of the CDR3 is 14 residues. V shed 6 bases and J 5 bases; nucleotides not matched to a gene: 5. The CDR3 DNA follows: TGTGCCATCAGGACAGGGGCAAGTACCGGGGAGCTGTTTTTT. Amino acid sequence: CAIRTGASTGELFF.

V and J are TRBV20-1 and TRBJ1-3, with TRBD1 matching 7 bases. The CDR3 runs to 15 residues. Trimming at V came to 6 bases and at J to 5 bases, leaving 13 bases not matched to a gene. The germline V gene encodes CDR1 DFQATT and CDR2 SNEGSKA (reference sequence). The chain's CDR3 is CSAPTPTGPRNTIYF. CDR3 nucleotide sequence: TGCAGTGCGCCAACCCCGACAGGGCCGAGAAACACCATATATTTT.

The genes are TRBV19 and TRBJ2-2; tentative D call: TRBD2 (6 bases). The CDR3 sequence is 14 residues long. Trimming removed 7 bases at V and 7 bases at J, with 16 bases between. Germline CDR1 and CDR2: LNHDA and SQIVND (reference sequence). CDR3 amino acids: CASNRDSTGGELFF. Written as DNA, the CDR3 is TGTGCCAGTAATCGGGACTCGACGGGCGGGGAGCTGTTTTTT.